The 27 T cell receptor beta chains given below trace back to one sample, sequenced in a study of beta chain features in type 1 diabetes. All of the isolated RNA was reverse transcribed, so expressed TCRB transcripts were sequenced. Sequencing was performed with immunoSEQ multiplex PCR; in TCRdb, only in-frame clones are kept and a portion is missing. The sample yields 250,000 to 350,000 clones, 14% seen once. Sequenced: central memory CD4+ T cells from blood. Source of these receptors: a man aged 25-45 years in good health.

This clone was found many times. This sequence joins TRBV18 and TRBJ2-7; unclear D gene. V shed 4 bases and J shed 4 bases, with 8 bases lying between them. CDR1 is KGHSH and CDR2 is LQKENI in the germline V gene. This CDR3 contains 12 residues. DNA for the CDR3: TGTGCCAGCTCACAGAATGGGTACGAGCAGTACGTC. Translated: CASSQNGYEQYV.

The chain recombines TRBV9 with TRBJ1-3, with a tentative D call TRBD1 (5 bases). Germline values: CDR1 SGDLS, CDR2 YYNGEE. V gave up 0 bases and J gave up 4 bases, with 14 bases separating them. The CDR3 sequence is 16 residues long. CDR3 sequence (DNA): TGTGCCAGCAGCGTAGGCCCAGGGATGCCGGGAAACACCATATATTTT. This sequence encodes CASSVGPGMPGNTIYF.

This clone occurred a few times. The gene calls are TRBV10-3 and TRBJ2-7; a possible D gene is TRBD2 (6 bases). The CDR3 extends over 13 amino acids. With 0 bases removed from V and 9 bases from J, the gap between germline ends came to 12 bases. CDR1 is ENHRY, CDR2 SYGVKD, per germline. The CDR3 coding sequence is TGTGCCATCAGTGAGTCGAATGAGGGAGGGCAGTACTTC. Its protein product is CAISESNEGGQYF.

On this clone itself: The identical CDR3 is also encoded by other nucleotide sequences in the sample. The rearrangement joins TRBV7-3 to TRBJ1-1; D uncertain. Trimming pared 3 bases from V and 4 bases from J, leaving 9 bases between. Germline loops: CDR1 SGHTA, CDR2 FQGTGA. The CDR3 consists of 13 residues. CDR3 DNA sequence: TGTGCCAGCAGCTTGGGAGTGGGCACTGAAGCTTTCTTT. Translated: CASSLGVGTEAFF.

The gene calls are TRBV6-1 and TRBJ1-2, with D unresolved. V lost 2 bases and J lost 5, with 0 bases in between. This CDR3 contains 10 residues. Looked up from germline, CDR1 is MNHNS and CDR2 is SASEGT. The CDR3 reads CASSEYGYTF. CDR3 sequence (DNA): TGTGCCAGCAGTGAATATGGCTACACCTTC.

The rearrangement uses TRBV2 and TRBJ2-2; D not certain. Germline V CDR1 and CDR2: SNHLY, FYNNEI. The germline V and J ends were trimmed by 4 bases and 2 bases, with 8 bases remaining between them. The CDR3 has 14 amino acids. CDR3 in amino acids: CASSVNPNTGELFF. CDR3 bases: TGTGCCAGCAGTGTTAATCCCAACACCGGGGAGCTGTTTTTT. The whole variable domain, remainder taken from reference TRBV2 and TRBJ2-2, is EPEVTQTPSHQVTQMGQEVILRCVPISNHLYFYWYRQILGQKVEFLVSFYNNEISEKSEIFDDQFSVERPDGSNFTLKIRSTKLEDSAMYFCASSVNPNTGELFFGEGSRLTVL.

This clone was seen a few times. The gene calls are TRBV5-8 and TRBJ1-1, with D possibly matching TRBD1 (6 bases). The germline V gene has CDR1 SGHTS and CDR2 YDEGEE. The CDR3 runs to 15 residues. V gave up 1 base and J gave up 7 bases, with 17 bases separating them. The CDR3 loop reads CASSLTGRVGLEAFF. The DNA of the CDR3 is TGTGCCAGCAGCTTGACAGGGAGAGTAGGGCTTGAAGCTTTCTTT.

For the CDR3, the DNA is TGTGCCAGCAGCTTAGCGAGGGGCGGGGGGAAGGATGAGCAGTTCTTC. This gives the protein CASSLARGGGKDEQFF. The rearrangement uses TRBV7-2 and TRBJ2-1; 8 positions match TRBD2. The trim removed 0 bases at V and 8 bases at J, leaving 9 bases unmatched. Germline V gene sequence: CDR1 SGHTA, CDR2 FQGNSA. There are 16 residues in the CDR3. Full variable domain (missing parts from reference TRBV7-2 and TRBJ2-1): GAGVSQSPSNKVTEKGKDVELRCDPISGHTALYWYRQSLGQGLEFLIYFQGNSAPDKSGLPSDRFSAERTGGSVSTLTIQRTQQEDSAVYLCASSLARGGGKDEQFFGPGTRLTVL.

The chain uses TRBV2 and TRBJ2-5, with 7 bases matching TRBD2. The CDR3 runs 13 residues. V was clipped by 10 bases and J by 2 bases; unmatched bases: 7. Germline CDR1 reads SNHLY; CDR2 reads FYNNEI. The CDR3 DNA follows: TGTGCCAACGCTAGGGACTATCAAGAGACCCAGTACTTC. The encoded protein is CANARDYQETQYF.

V usage is TRBV29-1 and J usage is TRBJ2-1; D call uncertain. This CDR3 contains 14 residues. With 6 bases removed from V and 1 base from J, the gap between germline ends came to 13 bases. The germline V gene has CDR1 SQVTM and CDR2 ANQGSEA. This CDR3 is CSVLSLVSYNEQFF. CDR3 DNA sequence: TGCAGCGTCCTGAGCTTGGTGTCCTACAATGAGCAGTTCTTC.

Written as DNA, the CDR3 is TGTGCCAGCAGCTTTTCAGGGAATGGCTACACCTTC. This translates into CASSFSGNGYTF. V usage is TRBV5-4 and J usage is TRBJ1-2, with D possibly TRBD1 on 5 matching bases. Trimming stripped 2 bases from V and 6 bases from J, with 8 bases between. Germline values: CDR1 SGHNT, CDR2 YYREEE (reference sequence). The CDR3 runs to 12 residues.

Many counts were recorded for this clone. V and J are TRBV7-2 and TRBJ2-2; perhaps TRBD2 as D (6 bases). The germline gives CDR1 SGHTA, CDR2 FQGNSA. The ends were cut back, 6 bases at V and 7 bases at J, with 18 bases in the middle. The CDR3 has 15 residues. CDR3 residues: CASRWGSGAGGELFF. CDR3 DNA sequence: TGTGCCAGCAGATGGGGGTCGGGAGCTGGCGGGGAGCTGTTTTTT. Together with reference TRBV7-2 and TRBJ2-2, the CDR3 gives the full variable domain: GAGVSQSPSNKVTEKGKDVELRCDPISGHTALYWYRQSLGQGLEFLIYFQGNSAPDKSGLPSDRFSAERTGGSVSTLTIQRTQQEDSAVYLCASRWGSGAGGELFFGEGSRLTVL.

The table lists this clone with a few counts. The chain uses TRBV30 and TRBJ2-5, with D perhaps matching TRBD2 (6 bases). The germline V gene encodes CDR1 GTSNPN and CDR2 SVGIG (reference sequence). V shed 5 bases and J shed 3 bases, with 13 bases lying between them. This CDR3 contains 13 residues. The CDR3 DNA reads TGTGCCTGGGCCCCCTCGGGAGAAGAGACCCAGTACTTC. This translates into CAWAPSGEETQYF.

V is TRBV29-1 and J is TRBJ2-7; D unclear. Germline CDR1 reads SQVTM; CDR2 reads ANQGSEA. V was clipped by 1 base and J by 3 bases, with 19 bases between them. The CDR3 length is 16 residues. The CDR3 loop is CSVEGNKTDCGYEQYV. DNA of the CDR3: TGCAGCGTTGAAGGTAACAAGACCGACTGTGGCTACGAGCAGTACGTC.

This clone was counted between two and nine times. The V call is TRBV28, the J call TRBJ2-7; D call uncertain. Deletions cut 4 bases from V and 0 bases from J, with 7 bases between. The CDR3 totals 13 residues. CDR1 is MDHEN, CDR2 SYDVKM, per germline. The CDR3 loop is CASSSLSSYEQYV. CDR3 sequence (DNA): TGTGCCAGCAGTTCCCTGAGCTCCTACGAGCAGTACGTC.

The chain links TRBV6-6 to TRBJ1-4, with 7 bases fitting TRBD1. In germline, CDR1 is MNHNY, CDR2 SVGAGI (reference sequence). V gave up 5 bases and J gave up 6 bases; unmatched junction bases: 12. This CDR3 has 16 residues. The CDR3 reads CASSAWRTGLDEKLFF. The CDR3 DNA is TGTGCCAGCAGTGCTTGGAGGACAGGTCTGGATGAAAAACTGTTTTTT.

This clone was counted only a few times. The rearrangement joins TRBV5-4 to TRBJ1-2; the match to TRBD1 covers 9 bases. The junction had 11 bases not matched to a gene; V was cut back by 4 bases and J by 4 bases. This CDR3 contains 16 residues. The germline gives CDR1 SGHNT, CDR2 YYREEE (reference sequence). CDR3 in DNA: TGTGCCAGCAGCCCACAGACGACAGGGGGGAGCTATGGCTACACCTTC. Protein: CASSPQTTGGSYGYTF.

This clone came up a few times. The gene calls are TRBV9 and TRBJ2-3, with TRBD2 matching over 9 bases. This CDR3 is 16 amino acids long. The ends lost 6 bases at V and 0 bases at J; junction bases unmatched: 8. In germline, CDR1 is SGDLS, CDR2 YYNGEE. DNA of the CDR3: TGTGCCAGCAAAAGGTCAGCGGGGGGCAGCACAGATACGCAGTATTTT. Its protein is CASKRSAGGSTDTQYF.

This clone has only a few counts. The chain employs TRBV7-9 and TRBJ1-2, with 8 positions matching TRBD1. Losses at the gene ends were 4 bases for V and 4 bases for J; bases not matched to a gene: 5. The CDR3 contains 14 residues. Germline V lookup: CDR1 SEHNR, CDR2 FQNEAQ (reference sequence). As DNA, the CDR3 is TGTGCCAGCAGCTGGGACAGGAACCCCTATGGCTACACCTTC. Translated, it gives CASSWDRNPYGYTF.

This clone has just a few counts. Germline is not matched at one junction end, which may reflect a read error. The chain carries TRBV5-1 and TRBJ2-7, with 7 positions matching TRBD1. Germline-derived CDR1 and CDR2 are SGHRS and YFSETQ. The length of the CDR3 is 14 residues. CDR3 sequence: CASSAYRGAYEQYF. For the CDR3, the DNA is TGTGCCAGCAGCGCGTACAGGGGCGCCTACGAGCAGTACTTC.

In this sample, this clone turned up a few times. The rearrangement joins TRBV5-4 to TRBJ2-1; TRBD2 agrees at 7 bases. Germline V gives CDR1 SGHNT, CDR2 YYREEE (reference sequence). V lost 3 bases, J lost 0 bases, and 6 bases stayed unmatched. This CDR3 has 16 amino acids. DNA of the CDR3: TGTGCCAGCAGCTCTCTTGGGGGGGACTCCTACAATGAGCAGTTCTTC. It codes for CASSSLGGDSYNEQFF.

This clone was detected a few times. CDR3 sequence reads: CASSVATLGTDTQYF. In DNA, the CDR3 is TGCGCCAGCAGCGTCGCGACCCTGGGCACAGATACGCAGTATTTT. V is TRBV5-1 and J is TRBJ2-3; D is unclear. V was clipped by 4 bases and J by 1 base, with 13 bases between them. Germline V lookup: CDR1 SGHRS, CDR2 YFSETQ. The CDR3 covers 15 residues.

This clone was seen only a few times. Other DNA sequences from this sample encode an identical CDR3 as well. CDR3 DNA sequence: TGCAGCGTTGTTCCTAGGAACACCGGGGAGCTGTTTTTT. It specifies CSVVPRNTGELFF. The chain is built from TRBV29-1 and TRBJ2-2; D is unclear. The CDR3 is 13 amino acids. V was shortened by 4 bases and J by 1 base, with 7 bases between the two germline ends. Germline lookup yields CDR1 SQVTM and CDR2 ANQGSEA.

The gene calls are TRBV25-1 and TRBJ1-1; a weak D match, TRBD1 (5 bases). Germline V gene sequence: CDR1 MGHDK, CDR2 SYGVNS. Between the trimmed V and J ends, which lost 7 bases and 0 bases, there was a span of 9 bases. CDR3 length: 13 residues. The CDR3 DNA reads TGTGCCAGCACTACAGGACTGAACACTGAAGCTTTCTTT. It codes for CASTTGLNTEAFF.

This clone was seen a few times. The genes are TRBV2 and TRBJ2-3; 9 nucleotides line up with TRBD2. V gave up 2 bases and J gave up 2 bases; unmatched junction bases: 5. In germline, CDR1 is SNHLY, CDR2 FYNNEI. The CDR3 totals 16 residues. The CDR3 DNA follows: TGTGCCAGCAGTGAATATCTAGCGGGGTTCACAGATACGCAGTATTTT. Amino acids: CASSEYLAGFTDTQYF.

The J gene is TRBJ2-7, the V gene TRBV11-3; tentative D call: TRBD1 (6 bases). The germline gives CDR1 SGHNT, CDR2 YENEEA. CDR3 length: 14 residues. Trimming left V 3 bases short and J 9 bases short, with 18 bases between. Written as DNA, the CDR3 is TGTGCCAGCAGCTTCAAAACAGACAGGTTCGGGCAGTACTTC. This translates into CASSFKTDRFGQYF.

There are a few counts of this clone. The chain combines TRBV19 with TRBJ2-5, with D possibly being TRBD1 (5 bases). V was trimmed by 3 bases and J by 5 bases, leaving 10 bases between them. The CDR3 contains 13 residues. Germline CDR1 reads LNHDA; CDR2 reads SQIVND (reference sequence). The CDR3: CASSIQGTETQYF. For the CDR3, the DNA is TGTGCCAGTAGTATTCAGGGCACGGAGACCCAGTACTTC.